The present T cell receptor (beta chain) was sequenced within a study of somatic mutations in cytotoxic T cells in rheumatoid arthritis. Method: immunoSEQ multiplex PCR; TCRdb's copy keeps in-frame clones and lacks some. This table holds fewer than 40,000 clones, 82% found once. Germline CDR1 is MNHNS and CDR2 is SASEGT. V lost 4 bases, J lost 3 bases, and 4 bases stayed unmatched. This CDR3 comprises 15 residues. This receptor was taken from an adult with rheumatoid arthritis. Sequenced sample: CD8+ T cells sorted from blood. The chain is built from TRBV6-1 and TRBJ1-5, with 9 bases that match TRBD1. The CDR3 DNA sequence: TGTGCCAGCAGTGTAAGGACAGGGGCCAATCAGCCCCAGCATTTT. This codes for CASSVRTGANQPQHF.